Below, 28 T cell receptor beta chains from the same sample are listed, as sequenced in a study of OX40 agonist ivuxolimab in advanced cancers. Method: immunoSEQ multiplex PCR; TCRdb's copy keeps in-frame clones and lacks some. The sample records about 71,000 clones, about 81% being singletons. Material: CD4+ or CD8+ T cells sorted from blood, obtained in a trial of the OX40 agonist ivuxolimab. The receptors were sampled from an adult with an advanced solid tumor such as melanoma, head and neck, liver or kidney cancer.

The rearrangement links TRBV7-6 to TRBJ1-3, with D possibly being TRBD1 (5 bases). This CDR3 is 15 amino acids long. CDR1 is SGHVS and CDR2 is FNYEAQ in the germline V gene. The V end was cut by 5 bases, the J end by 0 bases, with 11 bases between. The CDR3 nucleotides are TGTGCCAGCAGCCGACAGTTATTCTCTGGAAACACCATATATTTT. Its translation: CASSRQLFSGNTIYF.

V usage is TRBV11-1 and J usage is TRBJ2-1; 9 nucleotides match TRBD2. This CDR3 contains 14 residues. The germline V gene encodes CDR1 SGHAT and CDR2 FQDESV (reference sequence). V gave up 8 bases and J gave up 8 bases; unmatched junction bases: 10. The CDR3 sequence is CASRGLAGRDEQFF. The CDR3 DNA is TGTGCCAGCCGGGGGCTAGCGGGACGGGATGAGCAGTTCTTC.

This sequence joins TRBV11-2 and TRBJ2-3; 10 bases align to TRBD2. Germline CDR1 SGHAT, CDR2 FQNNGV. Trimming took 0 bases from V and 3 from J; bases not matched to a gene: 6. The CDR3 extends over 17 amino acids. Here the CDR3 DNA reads TGTGCCAGCAGCTTAGAGACCCCTAGCGGGAGAACAGATACGCAGTATTTT. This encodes CASSLETPSGRTDTQYF.

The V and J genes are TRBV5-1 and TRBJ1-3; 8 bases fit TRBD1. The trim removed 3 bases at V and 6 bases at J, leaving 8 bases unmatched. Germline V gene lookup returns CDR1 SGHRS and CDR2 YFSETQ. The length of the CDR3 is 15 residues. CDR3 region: CASSSGKQGENTIYF. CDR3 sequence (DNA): TGCGCCAGCAGCTCCGGGAAACAGGGGGAAAACACCATATATTTT.

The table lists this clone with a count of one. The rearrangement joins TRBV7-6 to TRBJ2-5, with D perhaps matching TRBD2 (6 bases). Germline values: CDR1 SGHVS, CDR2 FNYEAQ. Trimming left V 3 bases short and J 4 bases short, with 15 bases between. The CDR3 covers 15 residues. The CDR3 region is CASSLGGNTRETQYF. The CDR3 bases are TGTGCCAGCAGCTTGGGGGGAAACACTCGAGAGACCCAGTACTTC.

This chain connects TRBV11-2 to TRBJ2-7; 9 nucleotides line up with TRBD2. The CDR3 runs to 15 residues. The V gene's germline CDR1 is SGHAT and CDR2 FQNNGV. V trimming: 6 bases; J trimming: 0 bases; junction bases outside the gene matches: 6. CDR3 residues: CASRRPGLASYEQYF. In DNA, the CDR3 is TGTGCCAGCAGGCGACCGGGACTAGCCTCCTACGAGCAGTACTTC.

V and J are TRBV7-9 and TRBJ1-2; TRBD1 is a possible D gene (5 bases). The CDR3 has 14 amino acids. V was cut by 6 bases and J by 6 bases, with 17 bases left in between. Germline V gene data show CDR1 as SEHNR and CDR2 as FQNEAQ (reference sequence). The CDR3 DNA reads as TGTGCCAGCAGTTTTACCGGGCTGACAGATGGCTACACCTTC. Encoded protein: CASSFTGLTDGYTF.

The CDR3: CASSPWGLAGDTDTQYF. The CDR3 nucleotides are TGTGCCAGTAGTCCCTGGGGGCTAGCGGGGGACACAGATACGCAGTATTTT. V is TRBV19 and J is TRBJ2-3, with 10 nucleotides matching TRBD2. V gave up 5 bases and J gave up 2 bases; unmatched junction bases: 10. CDR1 is LNHDA, CDR2 SQIVND, per germline (reference sequence). This CDR3 contains 17 residues.

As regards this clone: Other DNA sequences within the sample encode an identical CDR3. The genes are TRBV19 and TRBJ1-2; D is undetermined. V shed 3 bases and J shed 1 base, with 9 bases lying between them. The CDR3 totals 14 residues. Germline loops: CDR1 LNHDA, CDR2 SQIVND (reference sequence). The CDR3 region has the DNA TGTGCCAGTAGTATTTCCGCGGGTAACTATGGCTACACCTTC. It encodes CASSISAGNYGYTF. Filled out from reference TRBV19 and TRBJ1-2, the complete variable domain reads DGGITQSPKYLFRKEGQNVTLSCEQNLNHDAMYWYRQDPGQGLRLIYYSQIVNDFQKGDIAEGYSVSREKKESFPLTVTSAQKNPTAFYLCASSISAGNYGYTFGSGTRLTVV.

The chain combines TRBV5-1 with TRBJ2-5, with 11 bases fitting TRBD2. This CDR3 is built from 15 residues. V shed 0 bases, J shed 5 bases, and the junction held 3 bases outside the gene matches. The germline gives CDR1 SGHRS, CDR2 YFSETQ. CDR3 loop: CASSLGLAGGETQYF. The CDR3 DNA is TGCGCCAGCAGCTTGGGTCTAGCGGGAGGCGAGACCCAGTACTTC.

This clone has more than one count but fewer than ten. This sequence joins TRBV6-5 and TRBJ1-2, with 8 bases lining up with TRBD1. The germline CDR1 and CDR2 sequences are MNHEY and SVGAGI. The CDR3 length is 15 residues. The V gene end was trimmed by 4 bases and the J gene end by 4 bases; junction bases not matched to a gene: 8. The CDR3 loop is CASSFSRTGTYGYTF. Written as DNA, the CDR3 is TGTGCCAGCAGTTTTTCCAGGACAGGGACCTATGGCTACACCTTC.

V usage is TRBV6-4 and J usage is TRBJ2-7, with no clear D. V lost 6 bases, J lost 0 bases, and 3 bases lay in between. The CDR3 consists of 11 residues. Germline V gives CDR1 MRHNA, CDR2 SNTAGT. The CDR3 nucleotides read TGTGCCAGCAGGGGCTCCTACGAGCAGTACTTC. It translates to CASRGSYEQYF.

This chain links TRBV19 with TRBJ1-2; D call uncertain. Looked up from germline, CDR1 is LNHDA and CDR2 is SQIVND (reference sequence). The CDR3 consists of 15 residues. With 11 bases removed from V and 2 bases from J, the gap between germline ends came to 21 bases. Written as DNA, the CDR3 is TGTGCCGTTAAACCGGCGGCAACAAACAACTATGGCTACACCTTC. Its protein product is CAVKPAATNNYGYTF.

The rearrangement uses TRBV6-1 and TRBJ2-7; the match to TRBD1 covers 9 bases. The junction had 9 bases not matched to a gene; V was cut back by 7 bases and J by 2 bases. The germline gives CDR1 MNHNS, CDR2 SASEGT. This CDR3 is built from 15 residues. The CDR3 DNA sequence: TGTGCCAGCAACGAGGGACAGGGTCTGACCTACGAGCAGTACTTC. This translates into CASNEGQGLTYEQYF.

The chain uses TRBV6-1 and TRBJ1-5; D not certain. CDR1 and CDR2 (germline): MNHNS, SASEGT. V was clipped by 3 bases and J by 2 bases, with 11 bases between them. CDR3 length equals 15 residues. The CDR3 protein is CASSDFPQGNQPQHF. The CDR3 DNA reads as TGTGCCAGCAGTGATTTCCCCCAGGGCAATCAGCCCCAGCATTTT.

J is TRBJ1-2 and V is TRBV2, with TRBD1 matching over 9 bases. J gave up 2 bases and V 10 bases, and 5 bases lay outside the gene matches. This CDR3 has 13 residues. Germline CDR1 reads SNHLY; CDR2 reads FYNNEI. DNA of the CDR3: TGTGCCATAGCGACAGGGGGGAACTATGGCTACACCTTC. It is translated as CAIATGGNYGYTF.

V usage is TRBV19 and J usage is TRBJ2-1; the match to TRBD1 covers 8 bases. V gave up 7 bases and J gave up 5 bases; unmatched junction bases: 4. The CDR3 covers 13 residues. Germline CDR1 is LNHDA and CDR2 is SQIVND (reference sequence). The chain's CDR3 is CASTGGVNNEQFF. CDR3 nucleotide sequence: TGTGCCAGTACAGGGGGCGTTAACAATGAGCAGTTCTTC.

CDR3 in DNA: TGTGCCAGCAGTGGAGAAGGAGAAAAACTGTTTTTT. Translation gives CASSGEGEKLFF. V is TRBV2 and J is TRBJ1-4; D remains unclear. CDR3 length: 12 residues. V shed 4 bases and J shed 8 bases, with 8 bases lying between them. Germline CDR1 and CDR2: SNHLY and FYNNEI.

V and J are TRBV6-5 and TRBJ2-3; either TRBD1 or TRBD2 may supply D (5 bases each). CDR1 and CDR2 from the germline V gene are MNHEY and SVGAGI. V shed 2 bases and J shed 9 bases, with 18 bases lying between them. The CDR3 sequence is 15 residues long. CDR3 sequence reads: CASSYGAAPEGTQYF. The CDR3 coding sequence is TGTGCCAGCAGTTACGGAGCAGCTCCCGAGGGGACGCAGTATTTT.

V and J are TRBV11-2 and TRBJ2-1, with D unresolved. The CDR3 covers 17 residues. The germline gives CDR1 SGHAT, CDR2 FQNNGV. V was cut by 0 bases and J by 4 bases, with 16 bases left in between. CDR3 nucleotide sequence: TGTGCCAGCAGCTTAGATTGGTTGACCCAAAATTACAATGAGCAGTTCTTC. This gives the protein CASSLDWLTQNYNEQFF.

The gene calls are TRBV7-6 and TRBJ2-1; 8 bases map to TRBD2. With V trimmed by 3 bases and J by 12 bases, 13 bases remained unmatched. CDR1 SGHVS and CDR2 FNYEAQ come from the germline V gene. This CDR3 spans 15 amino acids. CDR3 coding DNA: TGTGCCAGCAGCTTTAGGGCGGGGGGCCACTCATGGCAGTTCTTC. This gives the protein CASSFRAGGHSWQFF.

This CDR3 is CASRYSGNTEAFF. The CDR3 bases are TGCGCCAGCAGGTACAGTGGGAACACTGAAGCTTTCTTT. This chain connects TRBV5-1 to TRBJ1-1; no firm D call. The germline V and J ends were trimmed by 5 bases and 1 base, with 9 bases remaining between them. There are 13 residues in the CDR3. The germline CDR1 and CDR2 sequences are SGHRS and YFSETQ.

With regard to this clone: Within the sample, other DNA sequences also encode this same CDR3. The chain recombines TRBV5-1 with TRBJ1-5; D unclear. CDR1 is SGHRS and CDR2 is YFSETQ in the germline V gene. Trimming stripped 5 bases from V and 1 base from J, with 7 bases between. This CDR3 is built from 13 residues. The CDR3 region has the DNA TGCGCCAGCAGTTTTGAAAGCAATCAGCCCCAGCATTTT. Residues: CASSFESNQPQHF. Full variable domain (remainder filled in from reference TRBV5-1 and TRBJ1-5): KAGVTQTPRYLIKTRGQQVTLSCSPISGHRSVSWYQQTPGQGLQFLFEYFSETQRNKGNFPGRFSGRQFSNSRSEMNVSTLELGDSALYLCASSFESNQPQHFGDGTRLSIL.

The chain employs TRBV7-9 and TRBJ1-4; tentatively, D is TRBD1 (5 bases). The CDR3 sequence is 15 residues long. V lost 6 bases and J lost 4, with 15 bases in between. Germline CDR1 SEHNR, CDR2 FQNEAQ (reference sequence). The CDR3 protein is CASSNQGPGNEKLFF. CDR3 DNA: TGTGCCAGCAGTAATCAGGGACCTGGTAATGAAAAACTGTTTTTT. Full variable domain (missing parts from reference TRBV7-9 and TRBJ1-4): DTGVSQNPRHKITKRGQNVTFRCDPISEHNRLYWYRQTLGQGPEFLTYFQNEAQLEKSRLLSDRFSAERPKGSFSTLEIQRTEQGDSAMYLCASSNQGPGNEKLFFGSGTQLSVL.

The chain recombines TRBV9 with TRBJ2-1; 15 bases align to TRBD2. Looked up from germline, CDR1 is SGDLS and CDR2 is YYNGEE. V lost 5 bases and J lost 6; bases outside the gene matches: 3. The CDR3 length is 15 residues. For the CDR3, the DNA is TGTGCCAGCAGTCCGGGACTAGCGGGGGGCAATGAGCAGTTCTTC. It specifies CASSPGLAGGNEQFF.

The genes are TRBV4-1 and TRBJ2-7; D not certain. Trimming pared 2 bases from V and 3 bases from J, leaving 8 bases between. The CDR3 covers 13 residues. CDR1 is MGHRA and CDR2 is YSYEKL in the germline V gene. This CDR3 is CASSQISGYEQYF. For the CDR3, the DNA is TGCGCCAGCAGCCAAATCTCCGGCTACGAGCAGTACTTC.

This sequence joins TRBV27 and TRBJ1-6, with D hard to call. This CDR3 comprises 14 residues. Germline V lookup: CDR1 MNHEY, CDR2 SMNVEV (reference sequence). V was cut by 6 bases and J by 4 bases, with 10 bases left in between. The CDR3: CASRVQTYNSPLHF. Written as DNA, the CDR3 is TGTGCCAGCAGGGTACAGACATATAATTCACCCCTCCACTTT.

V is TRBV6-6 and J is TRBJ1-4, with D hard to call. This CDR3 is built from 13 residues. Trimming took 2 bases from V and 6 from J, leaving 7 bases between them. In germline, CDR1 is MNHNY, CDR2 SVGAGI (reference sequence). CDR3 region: CASSYISYEKLFF. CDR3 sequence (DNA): TGTGCCAGCAGTTACATAAGTTATGAAAAACTGTTTTTT.